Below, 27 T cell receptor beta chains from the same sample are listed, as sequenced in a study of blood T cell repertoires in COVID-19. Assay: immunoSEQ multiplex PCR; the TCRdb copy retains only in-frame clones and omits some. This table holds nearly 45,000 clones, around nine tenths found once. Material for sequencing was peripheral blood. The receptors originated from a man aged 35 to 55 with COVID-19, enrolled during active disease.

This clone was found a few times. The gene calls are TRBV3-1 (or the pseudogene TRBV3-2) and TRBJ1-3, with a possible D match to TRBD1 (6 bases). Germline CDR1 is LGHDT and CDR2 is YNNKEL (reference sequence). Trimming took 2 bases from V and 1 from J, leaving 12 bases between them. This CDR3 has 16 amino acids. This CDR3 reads CASSQYSGESGNTIYF. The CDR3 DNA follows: TGTGCCAGCAGCCAATATTCAGGGGAGTCTGGAAACACCATATATTTT.

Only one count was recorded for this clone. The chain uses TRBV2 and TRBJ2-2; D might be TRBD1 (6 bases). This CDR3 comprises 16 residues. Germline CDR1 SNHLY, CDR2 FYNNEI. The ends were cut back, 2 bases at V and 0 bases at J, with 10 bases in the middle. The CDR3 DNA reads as TGTGCCAGCAGTGAACACAGGGCCGCGAACACCGGGGAGCTGTTTTTT. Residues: CASSEHRAANTGELFF. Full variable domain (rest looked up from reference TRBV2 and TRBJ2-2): EPEVTQTPSHQVTQMGQEVILRCVPISNHLYFYWYRQILGQKVEFLVSFYNNEISEKSEIFDDQFSVERPDGSNFTLKIRSTKLEDSAMYFCASSEHRAANTGELFFGEGSRLTVL.

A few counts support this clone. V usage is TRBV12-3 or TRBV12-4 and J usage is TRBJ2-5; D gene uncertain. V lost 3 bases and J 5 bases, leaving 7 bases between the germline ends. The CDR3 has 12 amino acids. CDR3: CASSFGEETQYF. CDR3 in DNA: TGTGCCAGCAGTTTCGGTGAGGAGACCCAGTACTTC.

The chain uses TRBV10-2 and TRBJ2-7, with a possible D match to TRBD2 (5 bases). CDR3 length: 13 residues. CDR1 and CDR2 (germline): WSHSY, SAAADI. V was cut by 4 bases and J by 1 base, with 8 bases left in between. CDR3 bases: TGCGCCAGCAGTGGTCTAGCTTCCTACGAGCAGTACTTC. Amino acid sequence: CASSGLASYEQYF.

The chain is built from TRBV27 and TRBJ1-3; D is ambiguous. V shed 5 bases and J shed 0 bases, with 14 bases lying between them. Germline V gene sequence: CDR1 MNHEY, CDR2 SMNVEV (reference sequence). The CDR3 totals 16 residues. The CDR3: CASSPRSHNSGNTIYF. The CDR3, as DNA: TGTGCCAGCAGTCCGCGGTCTCACAACTCTGGAAACACCATATATTTT.

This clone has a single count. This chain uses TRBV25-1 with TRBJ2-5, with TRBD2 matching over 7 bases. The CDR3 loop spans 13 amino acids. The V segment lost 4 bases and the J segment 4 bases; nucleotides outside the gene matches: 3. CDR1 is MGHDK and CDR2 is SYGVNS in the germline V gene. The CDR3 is CASSAGGIETQYF. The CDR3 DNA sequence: TGTGCCAGCAGTGCCGGGGGGATAGAGACCCAGTACTTC. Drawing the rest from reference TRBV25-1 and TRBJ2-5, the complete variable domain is EADIYQTPRYLVIGTGKKITLECSQTMGHDKMYWYQQDPGMELHLIHYSYGVNSTEKGDLSSESTVSRIRTEHFPLTLESARPSHTSQYLCASSAGGIETQYFGPGTRLLVL.

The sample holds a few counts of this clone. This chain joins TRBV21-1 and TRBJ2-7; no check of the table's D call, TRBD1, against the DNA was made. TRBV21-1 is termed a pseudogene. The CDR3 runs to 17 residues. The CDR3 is CASSKQGFSLSSYEQYF. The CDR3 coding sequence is TGTGCCAGCAGCAAACAGGGTTTCTCCTTAAGCTCCTACGAGCAGTACTTC.

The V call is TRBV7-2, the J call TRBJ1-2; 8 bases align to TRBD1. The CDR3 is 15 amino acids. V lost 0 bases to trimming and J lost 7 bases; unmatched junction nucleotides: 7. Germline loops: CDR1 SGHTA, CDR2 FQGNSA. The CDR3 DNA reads TGTGCCAGCAGCTTAGCCCCCCAGGGGGCCTCTGGCTACACCTTC. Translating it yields CASSLAPQGASGYTF.

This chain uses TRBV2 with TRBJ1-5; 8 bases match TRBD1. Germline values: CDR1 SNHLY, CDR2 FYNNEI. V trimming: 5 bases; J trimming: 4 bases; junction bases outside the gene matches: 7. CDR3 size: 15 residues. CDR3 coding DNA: TGTGCCAGCAGTTTGGACAGGGAGAGAAATCAGCCCCAGCATTTT. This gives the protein CASSLDRERNQPQHF.

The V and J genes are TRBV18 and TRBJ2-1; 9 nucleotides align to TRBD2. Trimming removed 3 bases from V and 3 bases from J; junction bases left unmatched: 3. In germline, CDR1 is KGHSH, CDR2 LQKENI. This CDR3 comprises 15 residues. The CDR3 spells CASSPAGGGYNEQFF. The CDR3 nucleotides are TGTGCCAGCTCACCTGCGGGGGGGGGCTACAATGAGCAGTTCTTC.

The CDR3 DNA is TGTGCCAGCAGCACGGGACTAGCGGTAGAAGAGACCCAGTACTTC. It specifies CASSTGLAVEETQYF. The chain recombines TRBV5-4 with TRBJ2-5; 11 bases align to TRBD2. This CDR3 contains 15 residues. Trimming at V came to 4 bases and at J to 3 bases, leaving 5 bases not matched to a gene. Per germline, CDR1 SGHNT and CDR2 YYREEE (reference sequence).

The CDR3 DNA is TGTGCCATCAGTGGACAGACTAATCAGCCCCAGCATTTT. Translated: CAISGQTNQPQHF. The genes are TRBV10-3 and TRBJ1-5; the D gene is possibly TRBD1 (5 bases). CDR1 and CDR2 (germline): ENHRY, SYGVKD. The CDR3 runs to 13 residues. Trimming removed 4 bases at V and 4 bases at J, with 8 bases between.

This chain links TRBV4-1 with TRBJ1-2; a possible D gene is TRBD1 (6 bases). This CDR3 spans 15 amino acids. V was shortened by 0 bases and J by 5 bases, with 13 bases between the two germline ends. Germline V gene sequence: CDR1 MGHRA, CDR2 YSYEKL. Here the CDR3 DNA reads TGCGCCAGCAGCCAAGATGTTGGGCAGGGGTATGGCTACACCTTC. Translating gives CASSQDVGQGYGYTF.

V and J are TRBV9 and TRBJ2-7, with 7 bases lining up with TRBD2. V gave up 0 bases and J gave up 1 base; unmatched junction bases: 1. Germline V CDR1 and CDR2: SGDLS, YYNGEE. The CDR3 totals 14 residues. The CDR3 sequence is CASSVELASYEQYF. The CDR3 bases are TGTGCCAGCAGCGTAGAACTAGCGTCCTACGAGCAGTACTTC.

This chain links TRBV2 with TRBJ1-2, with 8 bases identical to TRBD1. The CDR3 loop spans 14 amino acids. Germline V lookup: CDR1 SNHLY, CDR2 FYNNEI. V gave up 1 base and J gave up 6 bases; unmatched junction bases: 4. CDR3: CASSEGTGKDGYTF. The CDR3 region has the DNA TGTGCCAGCAGTGAAGGGACAGGGAAGGATGGCTACACCTTC.

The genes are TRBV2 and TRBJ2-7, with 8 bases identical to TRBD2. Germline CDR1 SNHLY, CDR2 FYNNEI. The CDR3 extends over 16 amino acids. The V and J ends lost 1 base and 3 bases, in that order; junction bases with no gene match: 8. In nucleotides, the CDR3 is TGTGCCAGCAGTGAAGGGGTAGCGGGAATATTCTACGAGCAGTACTTC. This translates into CASSEGVAGIFYEQYF.

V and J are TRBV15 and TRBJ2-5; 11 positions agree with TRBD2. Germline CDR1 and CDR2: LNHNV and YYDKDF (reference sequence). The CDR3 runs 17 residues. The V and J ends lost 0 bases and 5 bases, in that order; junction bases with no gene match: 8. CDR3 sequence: CATSRELAGGIGETQYF. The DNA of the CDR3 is TGTGCCACCAGCAGAGAGCTAGCGGGAGGAATCGGGGAGACCCAGTACTTC. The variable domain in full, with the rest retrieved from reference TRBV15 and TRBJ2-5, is DAMVIQNPRYQVTQFGKPVTLSCSQTLNHNVMYWYQQKSSQAPKLLFHYYDKDFNNEADTPDNFQSRRPNTSFCFLDIRSPGLGDTAMYLCATSRELAGGIGETQYFGPGTRLLVL.

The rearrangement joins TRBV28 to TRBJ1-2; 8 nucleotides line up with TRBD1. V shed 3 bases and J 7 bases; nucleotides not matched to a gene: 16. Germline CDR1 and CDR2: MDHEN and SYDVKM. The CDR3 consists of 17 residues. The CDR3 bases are TGTGCCAGCAGTTTCCCTCGGACAGGGACAGCCCGCGGTGGCTACACCTTC. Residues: CASSFPRTGTARGGYTF.

For the CDR3, the DNA is TGCGCCAGCAGCCGGGGGAAAAGTGAAAAACTGTTTTTT. It yields the protein CASSRGKSEKLFF. The V and J genes are TRBV5-1 and TRBJ1-4; a weak D match, TRBD1 (5 bases). Germline loops: CDR1 SGHRS, CDR2 YFSETQ. The CDR3 sequence is 13 residues long. Trimming took off 4 bases at V and 7 bases at J, with 11 bases between the two ends.

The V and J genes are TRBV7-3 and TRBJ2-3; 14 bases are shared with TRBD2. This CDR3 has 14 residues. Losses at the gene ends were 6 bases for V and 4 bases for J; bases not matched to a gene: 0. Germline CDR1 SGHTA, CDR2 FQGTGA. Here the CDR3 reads CASRTSGGADTQYF. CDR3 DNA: TGTGCCAGCAGGACTAGCGGGGGGGCAGATACGCAGTATTTT.

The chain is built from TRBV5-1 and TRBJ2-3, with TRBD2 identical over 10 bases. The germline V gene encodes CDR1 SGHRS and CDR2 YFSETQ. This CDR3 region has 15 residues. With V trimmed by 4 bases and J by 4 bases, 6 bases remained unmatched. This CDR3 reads CASSPLAGGPDTQYF. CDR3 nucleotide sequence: TGCGCCAGCAGCCCTTTAGCGGGGGGCCCAGATACGCAGTATTTT.

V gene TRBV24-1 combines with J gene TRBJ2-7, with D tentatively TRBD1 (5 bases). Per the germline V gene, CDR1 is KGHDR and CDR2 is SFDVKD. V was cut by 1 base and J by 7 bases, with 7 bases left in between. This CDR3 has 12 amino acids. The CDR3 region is CATSDFRDEQYF. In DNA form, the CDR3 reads TGTGCCACCAGTGATTTCAGGGATGAGCAGTACTTC.

The CDR3 spells CASSFGPSPQHF. CDR3 DNA sequence: TGTGCCAGCAGCTTTGGCCCCTCGCCCCAGCATTTT. The chain combines TRBV7-9 with TRBJ1-5; D ambiguous. V was pared by 3 bases and J by 9 bases, with 9 bases between. Germline lookup yields CDR1 SEHNR and CDR2 FQNEAQ (reference sequence). The CDR3 contains 12 residues.

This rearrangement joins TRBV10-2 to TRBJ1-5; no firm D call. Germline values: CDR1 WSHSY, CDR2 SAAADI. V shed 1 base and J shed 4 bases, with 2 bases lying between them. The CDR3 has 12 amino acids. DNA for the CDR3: TGCGCCAGCAGTGAGTTAAATCAGCCCCAGCATTTT. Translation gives CASSELNQPQHF.

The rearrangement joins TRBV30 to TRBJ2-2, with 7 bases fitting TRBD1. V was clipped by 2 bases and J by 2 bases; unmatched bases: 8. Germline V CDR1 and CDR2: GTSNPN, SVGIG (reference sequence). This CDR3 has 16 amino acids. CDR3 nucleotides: TGTGCCTGGAGTCGAAAGGGACAGAGAAACACCGGGGAGCTGTTTTTT. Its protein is CAWSRKGQRNTGELFF.

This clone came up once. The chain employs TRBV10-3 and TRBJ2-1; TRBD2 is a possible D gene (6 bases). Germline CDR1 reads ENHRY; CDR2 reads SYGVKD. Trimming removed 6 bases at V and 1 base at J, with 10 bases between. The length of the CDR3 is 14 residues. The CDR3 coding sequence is TGTGCCATCAGCAGTAGCGGTTCCTACAATGAGCAGTTCTTC. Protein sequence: CAISSSGSYNEQFF.

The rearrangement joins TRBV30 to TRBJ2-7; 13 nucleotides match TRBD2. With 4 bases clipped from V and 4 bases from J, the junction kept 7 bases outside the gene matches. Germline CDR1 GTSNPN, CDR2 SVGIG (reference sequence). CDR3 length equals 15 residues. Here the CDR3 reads CAWTSGLAGSYEQYF. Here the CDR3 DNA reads TGTGCCTGGACCTCGGGACTAGCGGGAAGTTACGAGCAGTACTTC.